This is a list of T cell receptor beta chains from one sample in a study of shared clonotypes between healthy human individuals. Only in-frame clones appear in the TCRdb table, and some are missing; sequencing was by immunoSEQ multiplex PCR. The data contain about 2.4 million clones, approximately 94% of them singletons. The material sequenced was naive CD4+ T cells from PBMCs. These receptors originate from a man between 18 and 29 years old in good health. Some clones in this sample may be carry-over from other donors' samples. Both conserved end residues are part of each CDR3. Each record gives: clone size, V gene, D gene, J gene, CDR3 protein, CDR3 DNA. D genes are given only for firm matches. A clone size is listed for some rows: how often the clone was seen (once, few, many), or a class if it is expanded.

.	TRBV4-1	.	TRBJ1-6	CASSLTGMVLAPLHF	TGCGCCAGCAGCCTGACAGGAATGGTGTTGGCACCCCTCCACTTT
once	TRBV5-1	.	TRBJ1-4	CASSSLGGTTNEKLFF	TGCGCCAGCAGCTCTTTGGGAGGCACAACTAATGAAAAACTGTTTTTT
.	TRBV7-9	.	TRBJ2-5	CASSFTGAQETQYF	TGTGCCAGCAGCTTCACGGGAGCCCAAGAGACCCAGTACTTC
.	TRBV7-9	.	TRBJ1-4	CASSLTGTKVNHEKLFF	TGTGCCAGCAGCTTAACTGGGACAAAAGTTAATCATGAAAAACTGTTTTTT
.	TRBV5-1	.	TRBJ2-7	CASSFQGYEQYF	TGCGCCAGCAGCTTCCAAGGGTACGAGCAGTACTTC
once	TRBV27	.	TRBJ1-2	CASSKNQGPGGYTF	TGTGCCAGCAGTAAGAACCAGGGCCCGGGGGGCTACACCTTC
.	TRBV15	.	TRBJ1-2	CATGMAGRGYGYTF	TGTGCCACCGGTATGGCAGGTCGAGGCTATGGCTACACCTTC
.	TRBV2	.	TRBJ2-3	CASRDSGTSDTQYF	TGTGCCAGCAGGGACTCCGGGACATCAGATACGCAGTATTTT
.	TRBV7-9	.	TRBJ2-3	CASSDRAVYDTQYF	TGTGCCAGCAGCGACCGGGCGGTTTATGATACGCAGTATTTT
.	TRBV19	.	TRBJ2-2	CASSWVGVTAGELFF	TGTGCCAGTAGTTGGGTGGGAGTAACGGCCGGGGAGCTGTTTTTT
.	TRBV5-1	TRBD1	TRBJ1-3	CASSPGQGGNTIYF	TGCGCCAGCAGCCCGGGACAGGGTGGAAACACCATATATTTT
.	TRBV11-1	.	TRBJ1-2	CASSLGVNYGYTF	TGTGCCAGCAGCTTAGGAGTTAACTATGGCTACACCTTC
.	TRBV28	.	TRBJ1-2	CASSLNTPGYTF	TGTGCCAGCAGTTTAAATACGCCTGGCTACACCTTC
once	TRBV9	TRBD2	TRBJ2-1	CASSTSGNSYNEQFF	TGTGCCAGCAGCACTAGCGGGAACTCCTACAATGAGCAGTTCTTC
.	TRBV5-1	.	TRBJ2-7	CASSLGMIEFYEQYF	TGCGCCAGCAGCTTGGGGATGATAGAGTTCTACGAGCAGTACTTC
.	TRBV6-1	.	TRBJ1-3	CASSGERDIYF	TGTGCCAGCAGTGGGGAGAGGGACATATATTTT
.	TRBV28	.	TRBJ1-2	CASGVGPDYGYTF	TGTGCCAGCGGGGTTGGGCCTGACTATGGCTACACCTTC
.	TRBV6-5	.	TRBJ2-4	CASSPGGGKNIQYF	TGTGCCAGCAGCCCGGGTGGGGGTAAAAACATTCAGTACTTC